The 7 T cell receptor beta chains below come from one sample, sequenced in a study of beta chain features in type 1 diabetes (dated by TCRdb to the late 2010s). What the authors observed across the whole study: In all four CD4+ subsets, TCRB CDR3 length was moderately but significantly shorter in type 1 diabetes patients.

Antigens for these TCRs are unknown. Libraries were built with the immunoSEQ multiplex PCR assay. The entire amount of isolated RNA was reverse transcribed using the High Capacity cDNA Reverse Transcription Kit, so the sequenced TCRB transcripts were expressed ones. TCRdb limited this immuneACCESS table to in-frame rearrangements with V and J called. A share of clones is missing; checked studies link under half to unresolved V genes, and the rest is unexplained. The sample profile shows over 40,000 clones; approximately 70% of them were found once. The ten largest clones take up 2% to 2.5% of the sample. Sample: Tregs from blood. The cell subset or site label corresponds to: regulatory CD4+ T cells. All receptors derive from a young woman with type 1 diabetes.

This sequence joins TRBV7-9 and TRBJ2-3; the match to TRBD1 covers 9 bases. The J segment lost 3 bases and the V segment lost 1 base, leaving 2 bases of the junction unmatched. The CDR3 has 15 residues. The germline CDR1 and CDR2 sequences are SEHNR and FQNEAQ (reference sequence). The chain's CDR3 is CASSLVGTGTDTQYF. DNA of the CDR3: TGTGCCAGCAGCTTAGTAGGGACAGGGACAGATACGCAGTATTTT.

The V gene is TRBV4-3, the J gene TRBJ1-6; the D is unclear. V was shortened by 1 base and J by 0 bases, with 7 bases between the two germline ends. The CDR3 totals 16 residues. Germline V CDR1 and CDR2: LGHNA, YSLEER. The CDR3 DNA is TGCGCCAGCAGCCAAGCCGTGTTCTCCTATAATTCACCCCTCCACTTT. Translating gives CASSQAVFSYNSPLHF.

The gene calls are TRBV7-2 and TRBJ1-2; 7 bases map to TRBD1. The CDR3 has 13 amino acids. From germline, CDR1 is SGHTA and CDR2 FQGNSA. Unmatched junction bases numbered 1, after V lost 4 bases and J lost 2 bases. Here the CDR3 DNA reads TGTGCCAGCAGCTCGGGACAGAACTATGGCTACACCTTC. Protein product: CASSSGQNYGYTF.

This rearrangement joins TRBV5-1 to TRBJ1-1; TRBD1 matches 8 bases. Looked up from germline, CDR1 is SGHRS and CDR2 is YFSETQ. The J segment lost 5 bases and the V segment lost 1 base, leaving 7 bases of the junction unmatched. The CDR3 loop spans 15 amino acids. The CDR3 here is CASSLLSDRVTEAFF. CDR3 DNA sequence: TGCGCCAGCAGCTTGCTTTCGGACAGGGTGACTGAAGCTTTCTTT.

The chain is built from TRBV19 and TRBJ2-4, with 10 bases identical to TRBD2. The V and J ends lost 6 bases and 10 bases, in that order; junction bases with no gene match: 9. The CDR3 has 14 amino acids. The germline CDR1 and CDR2 sequences are LNHDA and SQIVND (reference sequence). DNA for the CDR3: TGTGCCAGTAGCACCCTCGGGACTAGCGAAATTCAGTACTTC. Translated: CASSTLGTSEIQYF.

This chain uses TRBV18 with TRBJ2-5, with D possibly TRBD1 on 6 matching bases. Trimming shortened V by 5 bases and J by 2 bases, and 21 bases separated the two germline ends. There are 17 residues in the CDR3. Germline lookup yields CDR1 KGHSH and CDR2 LQKENI. CDR3 bases: TGTGCCAGCTCAAATAAAGCCGGGACACCCATACAAGAGACCCAGTACTTC. Translating gives CASSNKAGTPIQETQYF.

The chain is built from TRBV7-8 and TRBJ2-7; perhaps TRBD1 as D (6 bases). Trimming took 6 bases from V and 2 from J, leaving 14 bases between them. Looked up from germline, CDR1 is SGHVS and CDR2 is FQNEAQ. The CDR3 covers 14 residues. Written as DNA, the CDR3 is TGTGCCAGCAGAAGGGTGACAGGTCCCTACGAGCAGTACTTC. Translated: CASRRVTGPYEQYF.